The sequence of this T cell receptor (beta chain) was determined in a study of OX40 agonist ivuxolimab in advanced cancers. Whole-study context: All patients had ivuxolimab intravenously every 2 weeks at 0.01 to 10 mg/kg. A partial response was reached by three patients: one with hepatocellular carcinoma and two with cutaneous melanoma. Study-wide results and limits: Averaging showed that CD8+ T cells had more expanded clones than CD4+ did. Which antigen the expanded peripheral T cells recognized is unknown.

Clones were read by immunoSEQ multiplex PCR, and TCRdb kept only the in-frame ones, dropping some. In the table there are approximately 63,000 clones, roughly 90% of which are singletons. A note on this clone: Antigen unknown.

Germline values: CDR1 MNHEY, CDR2 SMNVEV (reference sequence). The CDR3 has 15 residues. Between the trimmed V and J ends, which lost 6 bases and 4 bases, there was a span of 18 bases. The sequence derives from an adult with an advanced solid tumor such as melanoma, head and neck, liver or kidney cancer. Material: CD4+ or CD8+ T cells sorted from blood, obtained in a trial of the OX40 agonist ivuxolimab. The V gene is TRBV27, the J gene TRBJ2-5; weak D call: TRBD2 (5 bases). CDR3 sequence (DNA): TGTGCCAGCAGCCGAGAAGCGGTTTCGGGAGAGACCCAGTACTTC. Encoded protein: CASSREAVSGETQYF.